The 25 T cell receptor beta chains in this list originate from one sample, sequenced in a study of blood T cell repertoires in COVID-19. Measured with immunoSEQ multiplex PCR; TCRdb has only the in-frame clones, and not every one. Of about 110,000 clones in the sample, about four fifths were seen once. The sample was peripheral blood. The receptors derive from a woman between 70 and 85 years old with acute or convalescent COVID-19.

The CDR3 DNA reads TGTGCCAGTTCCTCGATCCGGGACAGGGGCAATCAGCCCCAGCATTTT. Translated: CASSSIRDRGNQPQHF. The rearrangement joins TRBV19 to TRBJ1-5; the match to TRBD1 covers 9 bases. The germline V gene encodes CDR1 LNHDA and CDR2 SQIVND (reference sequence). CDR3 length equals 16 residues. Germline trimming cut 8 bases from V and 2 bases from J; bases unmatched to any gene: 10.

The rearrangement links TRBV9 to TRBJ2-5; 11 bases are shared with TRBD2. Germline V CDR1 and CDR2: SGDLS, YYNGEE. There are 18 residues in the CDR3. J was trimmed by 1 base and V by 0 bases; bases with no gene match: 8. In DNA, the CDR3 is TGTGCCAGCAGCGTAGGTGCTAGCGGGGGGCGAGCCCAAGAGACCCAGTACTTC. Protein: CASSVGASGGRAQETQYF.

V is TRBV6-5 and J is TRBJ1-5; 8 bases match TRBD1. Looked up from germline, CDR1 is MNHEY and CDR2 is SVGAGI. After removal of 2 bases from V and 4 bases from J, the junction contained 1 base not matched to a gene. This CDR3 has 14 residues. The DNA of the CDR3 is TGTGCCAGCAGTTACCGACAGGGGAATCAGCCCCAGCATTTT. Its translation is CASSYRQGNQPQHF.

The V and J genes are TRBV6-6 and TRBJ1-2; 8 nucleotides align to TRBD1. This CDR3 region has 13 residues. Germline V CDR1 and CDR2: MNHNY, SVGAGI (reference sequence). V trimming: 5 bases; J trimming: 6 bases; junction bases outside the gene matches: 5. The CDR3 DNA follows: TGTGCCAGCAGTACGGACAGGGACGATGGCTACACCTTC. This sequence encodes CASSTDRDDGYTF.

J is TRBJ1-5 and V is TRBV15, with 9 bases matching TRBD1. This CDR3 comprises 13 residues. CDR1 and CDR2 from the germline V gene are LNHNV and YYDKDF (reference sequence). The V segment lost 0 bases and the J segment 14 bases; nucleotides outside the gene matches: 5. Here the CDR3 DNA reads TGTGCCACCAGCAGAGAGGGACAGGGAACAGAGCATTTT. Its translation: CATSREGQGTEHF.

V gene TRBV5-1 combines with J gene TRBJ2-3; 7 nucleotides agree with TRBD2. Germline V gives CDR1 SGHRS, CDR2 YFSETQ. The CDR3 is made up of 15 amino acids. V gave up 1 base and J gave up 6 bases; unmatched junction bases: 8. Written as DNA, the CDR3 is TGCGCCAGCAGCTTGAATGCGGGAGTGGCCGATACGCAGTATTTT. Translating gives CASSLNAGVADTQYF. Full variable domain (remainder filled in from reference TRBV5-1 and TRBJ2-3): KAGVTQTPRYLIKTRGQQVTLSCSPISGHRSVSWYQQTPGQGLQFLFEYFSETQRNKGNFPGRFSGRQFSNSRSEMNVSTLELGDSALYLCASSLNAGVADTQYFGPGTRLTVL.

This chain links TRBV4-3 with TRBJ1-5; TRBD1 matches 7 bases. After removal of 0 bases from V and 4 bases from J, the junction contained 6 bases not matched to a gene. The CDR3 is made up of 16 amino acids. Germline CDR1 is LGHNA and CDR2 is YSLEER. The CDR3 sequence: CASSQDYTGVNQPQHF. The CDR3 coding sequence is TGCGCCAGCAGCCAAGATTATACAGGGGTGAATCAGCCCCAGCATTTT.

The genes are TRBV9 and TRBJ2-1; the match to TRBD2 covers 9 bases. This CDR3 comprises 14 residues. Germline CDR1 is SGDLS and CDR2 is YYNGEE. The V and J ends lost 3 bases and 2 bases, in that order; junction bases with no gene match: 0. The CDR3 is CASSGGRAYNEQFF. In DNA form, the CDR3 reads TGTGCCAGCAGCGGCGGGAGGGCCTACAATGAGCAGTTCTTC.

This chain connects TRBV5-5 to TRBJ1-5; 8 bases line up with TRBD1. CDR3 size: 14 residues. Per the germline V gene, CDR1 is SGHKS and CDR2 is YYEKEE (reference sequence). V lost 3 bases to trimming and J lost 5 bases; unmatched junction nucleotides: 4. As DNA, the CDR3 is TGTGCCAGCAGCTCCCAGGGGGCTGATCAGCCCCAGCATTTT. Translation gives CASSSQGADQPQHF.

The chain couples TRBV27 to TRBJ1-1; TRBD1 matches at 7 bases. Germline CDR1 is MNHEY and CDR2 is SMNVEV (reference sequence). Trimming took 4 bases from V and 0 from J; bases not matched to a gene: 11. This CDR3 is 17 amino acids long. CDR3 region: CASSSPETGHLNTEAFF. In DNA form, the CDR3 reads TGTGCCAGCAGTTCACCAGAGACAGGGCATCTGAACACTGAAGCTTTCTTT.

CDR3 in DNA: TGTGCCAGCAGTACCAGGCGAAGGGAGCGGGCCTACAATGAGCAGTTCTTC. This encodes CASSTRRRERAYNEQFF. The gene calls are TRBV6-2 or TRBV6-3 and TRBJ2-1, with D possibly matching TRBD2 (6 bases). The V and J ends lost 5 bases and 2 bases respectively, with 19 bases between them. The V gene's germline CDR1 is MNHEY and CDR2 SVGEGT. This CDR3 is 17 amino acids long.

The chain uses TRBV6-6 and TRBJ1-5; maybe TRBD1 (6 bases). The V gene's germline CDR1 is MNHNY and CDR2 SVGAGI (reference sequence). This CDR3 contains 17 residues. The V and J ends lost 5 bases and 2 bases respectively, with 19 bases between them. CDR3 bases: TGTGCCAGCAGTCCCTCGGGGGGGGGCATCCGCAATCAGCCCCAGCATTTT. This encodes CASSPSGGGIRNQPQHF.

V and J are TRBV6-5 and TRBJ2-1, with 10 bases identical to TRBD2. CDR3 length: 15 amino acids. CDR1 is MNHEY and CDR2 is SVGAGI in the germline V gene. Germline trimming cut 2 bases from V and 10 bases from J; bases unmatched to any gene: 8. Here the CDR3 reads CASSYELAGVREQFF. CDR3 DNA sequence: TGTGCCAGCAGTTACGAGCTAGCGGGAGTTCGGGAGCAGTTCTTC.

This sequence joins TRBV6-4 and TRBJ2-1, with a possible D match to TRBD2 (6 bases). This CDR3 region has 13 residues. Germline CDR1 reads MRHNA; CDR2 reads SNTAGT. Trimming shortened V by 4 bases and J by 9 bases, and 13 bases separated the two germline ends. CDR3 nucleotide sequence: TGTGCCAGCAGTGTTGTGGGAGGTGTTGAGCAGTTCTTC. This translates into CASSVVGGVEQFF.

The chain recombines TRBV28 with TRBJ2-7; 8 positions agree with TRBD2. This CDR3 has 16 residues. Germline loops: CDR1 MDHEN, CDR2 SYDVKM. Trimming took 3 bases from V and 0 from J; bases not matched to a gene: 7. CDR3: CASSFDLAGLSYEQYF. In nucleotides, the CDR3 is TGTGCCAGCAGTTTCGATCTAGCGGGTCTCTCCTACGAGCAGTACTTC.

The chain employs TRBV6-5 and TRBJ1-6; D is ambiguous. The CDR3 totals 15 residues. Germline V gene lookup returns CDR1 MNHEY and CDR2 SVGAGI. The ends were cut back, 2 bases at V and 7 bases at J, with 12 bases in the middle. The CDR3 sequence: CASSYGQVLNSPLHF. The CDR3, as DNA: TGTGCCAGCAGTTACGGGCAGGTGCTAAATTCACCCCTCCACTTT.

V is TRBV19 and J is TRBJ1-3; TRBD1 aligns across 7 bases. The germline V gene encodes CDR1 LNHDA and CDR2 SQIVND (reference sequence). The V and J ends lost 7 bases and 5 bases, in that order; junction bases with no gene match: 8. The CDR3 totals 14 residues. CDR3 amino acids: CASNPTGLRNTIYF. The CDR3 region has the DNA TGTGCCAGTAATCCGACAGGGTTGCGAAACACCATATATTTT. The entire variable domain, with the rest obtained from reference TRBV19 and TRBJ1-3, is as follows: DGGITQSPKYLFRKEGQNVTLSCEQNLNHDAMYWYRQDPGQGLRLIYYSQIVNDFQKGDIAEGYSVSREKKESFPLTVTSAQKNPTAFYLCASNPTGLRNTIYFGEGSWLTVV.

V is TRBV2 and J is TRBJ2-1; 10 bases are shared with TRBD2. Germline CDR1 SNHLY, CDR2 FYNNEI. This CDR3 is 14 amino acids long. The V and J ends lost 6 bases and 3 bases, in that order; junction bases with no gene match: 2. CDR3 in DNA: TGTGCCAGCAGGGGGACTAGCGTCTACAATGAGCAGTTCTTC. Its protein is CASRGTSVYNEQFF. The full variable domain, in which reference TRBV2 and TRBJ2-1 provide the parts outside the CDR3, is EPEVTQTPSHQVTQMGQEVILRCVPISNHLYFYWYRQILGQKVEFLVSFYNNEISEKSEIFDDQFSVERPDGSNFTLKIRSTKLEDSAMYFCASRGTSVYNEQFFGPGTRLTVL.

The chain couples TRBV2 to TRBJ1-1; TRBD1 aligns across 7 bases. The V gene end was trimmed by 0 bases and the J gene end by 9 bases; junction bases not matched to a gene: 4. CDR3 length: 13 residues. CDR1 and CDR2 (germline): SNHLY, FYNNEI. As DNA, the CDR3 is TGTGCCAGCAGTGAAGCGCAGGGGGGAAAAGCTTTCTTT. It specifies CASSEAQGGKAFF.

The chain is built from TRBV30 and TRBJ2-3; 7 bases map to TRBD1. Germline V gene data show CDR1 as GTSNPN and CDR2 as SVGIG (reference sequence). The V and J ends lost 1 base and 7 bases, in that order; junction bases with no gene match: 5. This CDR3 has 13 residues. CDR3 sequence reads: CAWSGQGFNTQYF. As DNA, the CDR3 is TGTGCCTGGAGTGGACAGGGATTCAATACGCAGTATTTT. Full variable domain (missing parts from reference TRBV30 and TRBJ2-3): SQTIHQWPATLVQPVGSPLSLECTVEGTSNPNLYWYRQAAGRGLQLLFYSVGIGQISSEVPQNLSASRPQDRQFILSSKKLLLSDSGFYLCAWSGQGFNTQYFGPGTRLTVL.

The chain uses TRBV19 and TRBJ2-3; 12 nucleotides agree with TRBD2. The V segment lost 7 bases and the J segment 1 base; nucleotides outside the gene matches: 12. CDR3 size: 18 residues. Looked up from germline, CDR1 is LNHDA and CDR2 is SQIVND (reference sequence). This chain's CDR3 is CASKTSGRQGSGTDTQYF. Here the CDR3 DNA reads TGTGCCAGTAAGACTAGCGGGAGACAGGGTTCGGGCACAGATACGCAGTATTTT.

This chain joins TRBV5-1 and TRBJ1-3, with 7 nucleotides matching TRBD1. Per germline, CDR1 SGHRS and CDR2 YFSETQ. The V and J ends lost 4 bases and 4 bases, in that order; junction bases with no gene match: 8. The CDR3 has 15 residues. Here the CDR3 reads CASSPSTGFGNTIYF. DNA for the CDR3: TGCGCCAGCAGCCCCTCGACAGGGTTCGGAAACACCATATATTTT.

The sample holds one count of this clone. CDR3 nucleotide sequence: TGTGCCAGCAGCGCGATTAGCTCCTACGAGCAGTACTTC. It translates to CASSAISSYEQYF. The V and J genes are TRBV5-5 and TRBJ2-7; no reliable D call. Germline CDR1 and CDR2: SGHKS and YYEKEE (reference sequence). Trimming removed 4 bases from V and 0 bases from J, with 8 bases in between. This CDR3 is 13 amino acids long.

The chain is built from TRBV18 and TRBJ1-2; D might be TRBD1 (6 bases). Between the trimmed V and J ends, which lost 3 bases and 7 bases, there was a span of 15 bases. Looked up from germline, CDR1 is KGHSH and CDR2 is LQKENI. The CDR3 contains 14 residues. Here the CDR3 reads CASSPLTGPRGYTF. In DNA, the CDR3 is TGTGCCAGCTCACCTCTGACAGGCCCTCGTGGCTACACCTTC.

The rearrangement links TRBV6-2 or TRBV6-3 to TRBJ2-1; the match to TRBD2 covers 12 bases. The junction had 13 bases not matched to a gene; V was cut back by 4 bases and J by 9 bases. The CDR3 is 17 amino acids. CDR1 is MNHEY, CDR2 SVGEGT, per germline. The CDR3 sequence is CASSSLAGGPISSEQFF. The CDR3 coding sequence is TGTGCCAGCAGTTCCCTAGCGGGAGGGCCTATTTCGAGTGAGCAGTTCTTC.